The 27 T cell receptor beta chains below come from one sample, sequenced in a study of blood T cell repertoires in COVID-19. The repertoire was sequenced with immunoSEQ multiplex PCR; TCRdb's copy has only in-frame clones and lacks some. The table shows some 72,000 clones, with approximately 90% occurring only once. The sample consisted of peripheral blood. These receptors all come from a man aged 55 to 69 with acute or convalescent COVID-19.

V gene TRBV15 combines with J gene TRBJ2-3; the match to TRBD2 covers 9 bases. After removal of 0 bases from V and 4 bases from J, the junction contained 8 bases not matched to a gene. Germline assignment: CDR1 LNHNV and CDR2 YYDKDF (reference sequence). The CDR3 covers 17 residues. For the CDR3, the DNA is TGTGCCACCAGCAGAGATTTCAGCGGGGGGTTTGCAGATACGCAGTATTTT. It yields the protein CATSRDFSGGFADTQYF.

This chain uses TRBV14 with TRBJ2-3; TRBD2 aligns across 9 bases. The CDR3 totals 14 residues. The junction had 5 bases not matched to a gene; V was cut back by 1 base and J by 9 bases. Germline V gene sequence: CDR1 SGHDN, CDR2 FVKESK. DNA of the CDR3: TGTGCCAGCAGCCAAGTATTAGCGGGAGACACGCAGTATTTT. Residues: CASSQVLAGDTQYF.

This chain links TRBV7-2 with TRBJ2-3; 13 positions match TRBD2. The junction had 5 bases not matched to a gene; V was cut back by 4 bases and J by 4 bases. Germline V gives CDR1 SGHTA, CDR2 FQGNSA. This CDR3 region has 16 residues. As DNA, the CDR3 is TGTGCCAGCAGCTCTGGACTAGCGGGGGCGGCAGATACGCAGTATTTT. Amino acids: CASSSGLAGAADTQYF.

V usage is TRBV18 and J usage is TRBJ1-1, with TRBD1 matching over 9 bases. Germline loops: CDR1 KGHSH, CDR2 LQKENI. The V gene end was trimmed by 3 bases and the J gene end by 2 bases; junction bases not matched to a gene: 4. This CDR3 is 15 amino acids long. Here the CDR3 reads CASSPRQGGNTEAFF. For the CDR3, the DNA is TGTGCCAGCTCACCGAGACAGGGGGGCAACACTGAAGCTTTCTTT.

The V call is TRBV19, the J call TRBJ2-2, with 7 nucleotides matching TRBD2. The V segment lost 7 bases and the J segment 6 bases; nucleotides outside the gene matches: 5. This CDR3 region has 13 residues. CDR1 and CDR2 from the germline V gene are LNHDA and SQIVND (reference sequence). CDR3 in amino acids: CASKVAGAGELFF. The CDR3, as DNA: TGTGCCAGTAAGGTGGCGGGAGCCGGGGAGCTGTTTTTT.

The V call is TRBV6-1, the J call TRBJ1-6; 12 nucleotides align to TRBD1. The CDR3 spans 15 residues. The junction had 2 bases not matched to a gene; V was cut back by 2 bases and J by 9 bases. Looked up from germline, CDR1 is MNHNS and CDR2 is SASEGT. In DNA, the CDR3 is TGTGCCAGCAGTGAATTGGGACAGGGGGCTTCACCCCTCCACTTT. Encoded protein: CASSELGQGASPLHF.

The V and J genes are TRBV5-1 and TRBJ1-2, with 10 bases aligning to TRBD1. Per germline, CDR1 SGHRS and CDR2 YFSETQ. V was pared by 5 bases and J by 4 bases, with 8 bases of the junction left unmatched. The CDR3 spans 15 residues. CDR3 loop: CASSFDGTGAYGYTF. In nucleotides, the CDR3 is TGCGCCAGCAGTTTCGACGGGACAGGGGCCTATGGCTACACCTTC.

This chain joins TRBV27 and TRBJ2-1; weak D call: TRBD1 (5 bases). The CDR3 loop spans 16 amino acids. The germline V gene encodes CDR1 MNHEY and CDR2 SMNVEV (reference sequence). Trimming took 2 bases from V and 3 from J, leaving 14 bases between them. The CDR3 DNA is TGTGCCAGCAGTTTAAGGGGTGGACATAACTACAATGAGCAGTTCTTC. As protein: CASSLRGGHNYNEQFF.

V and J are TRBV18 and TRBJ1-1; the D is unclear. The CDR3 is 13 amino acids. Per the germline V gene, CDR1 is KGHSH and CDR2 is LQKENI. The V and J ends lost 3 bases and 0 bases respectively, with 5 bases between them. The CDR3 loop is CASSPQVNTEAFF. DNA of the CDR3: TGTGCCAGCTCACCCCAGGTGAACACTGAAGCTTTCTTT. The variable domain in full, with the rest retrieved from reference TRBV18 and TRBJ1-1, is NAGVMQNPRHLVRRRGQEARLRCSPMKGHSHVYWYRQLPEEGLKFMVYLQKENIIDESGMPKERFSAEFPKEGPSILRIQQVVRGDSAAYFCASSPQVNTEAFFGQGTRLTVV.

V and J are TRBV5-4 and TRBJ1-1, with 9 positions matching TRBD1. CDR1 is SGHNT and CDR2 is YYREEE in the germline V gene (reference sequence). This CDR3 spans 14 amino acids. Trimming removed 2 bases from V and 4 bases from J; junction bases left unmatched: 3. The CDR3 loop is CASSLGQGRTEAFF. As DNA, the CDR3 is TGTGCCAGCAGCTTAGGACAGGGGCGCACTGAAGCTTTCTTT.

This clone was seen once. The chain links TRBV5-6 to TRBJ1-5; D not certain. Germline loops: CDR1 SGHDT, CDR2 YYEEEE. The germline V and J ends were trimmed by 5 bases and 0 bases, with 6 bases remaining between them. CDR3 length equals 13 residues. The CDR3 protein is CASSKYSNQPQHF. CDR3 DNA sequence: TGTGCCAGCAGTAAATATAGCAATCAGCCCCAGCATTTT.

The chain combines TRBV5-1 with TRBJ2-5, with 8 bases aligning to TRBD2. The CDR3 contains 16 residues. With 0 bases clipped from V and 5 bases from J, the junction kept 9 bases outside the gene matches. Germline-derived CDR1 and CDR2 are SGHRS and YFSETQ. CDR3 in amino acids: CASSLETGGPLETQYF. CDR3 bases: TGCGCCAGCAGCTTGGAGACGGGAGGGCCTCTGGAGACCCAGTACTTC.

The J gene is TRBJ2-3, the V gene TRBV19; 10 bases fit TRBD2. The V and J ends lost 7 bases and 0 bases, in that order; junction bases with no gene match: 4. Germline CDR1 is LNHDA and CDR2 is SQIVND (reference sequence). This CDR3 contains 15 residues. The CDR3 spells CASTSGGPSTDTQYF. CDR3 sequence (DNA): TGTGCCAGTACTAGCGGGGGACCGAGCACAGATACGCAGTATTTT.

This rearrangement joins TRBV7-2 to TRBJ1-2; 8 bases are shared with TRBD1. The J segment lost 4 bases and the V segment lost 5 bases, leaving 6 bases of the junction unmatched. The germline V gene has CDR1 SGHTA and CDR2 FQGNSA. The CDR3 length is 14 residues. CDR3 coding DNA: TGTGCCAGCAGCCCAGGGGGCGTAATCTATGGCTACACCTTC. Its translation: CASSPGGVIYGYTF.

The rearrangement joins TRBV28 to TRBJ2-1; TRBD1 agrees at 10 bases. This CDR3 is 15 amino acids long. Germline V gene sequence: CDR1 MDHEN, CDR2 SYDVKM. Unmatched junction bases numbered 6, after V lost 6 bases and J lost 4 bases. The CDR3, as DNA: TGTGCCAGCAGACCCTCGGGACAGGGGTACAATGAGCAGTTCTTC. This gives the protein CASRPSGQGYNEQFF.

In nucleotides, the CDR3 is TGTGCCAGCAGCTTATGGGGACTAGCGGGAGTCAATGAGCAGTTCTTC. Translation gives CASSLWGLAGVNEQFF. The V gene is TRBV7-3, the J gene TRBJ2-1; the match to TRBD2 covers 14 bases. V lost 2 bases, J lost 6 bases, and 3 bases stayed unmatched. This CDR3 has 16 residues. Looked up from germline, CDR1 is SGHTA and CDR2 is FQGTGA.

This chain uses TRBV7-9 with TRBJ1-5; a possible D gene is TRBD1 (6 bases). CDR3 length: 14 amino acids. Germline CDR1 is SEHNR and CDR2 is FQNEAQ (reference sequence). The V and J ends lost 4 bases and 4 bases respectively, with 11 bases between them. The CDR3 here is CASSYATGNQPQHF. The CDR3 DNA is TGTGCCAGCAGCTACGCAACAGGGAATCAGCCCCAGCATTTT. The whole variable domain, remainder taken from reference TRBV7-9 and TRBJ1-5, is DTGVSQNPRHKITKRGQNVTFRCDPISEHNRLYWYRQTLGQGPEFLTYFQNEAQLEKSRLLSDRFSAERPKGSFSTLEIQRTEQGDSAMYLCASSYATGNQPQHFGDGTRLSIL.

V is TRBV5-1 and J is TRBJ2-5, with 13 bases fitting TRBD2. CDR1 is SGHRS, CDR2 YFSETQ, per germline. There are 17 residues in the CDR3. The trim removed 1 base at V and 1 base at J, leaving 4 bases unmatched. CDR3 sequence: CASSLRLAGGLQETQYF. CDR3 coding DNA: TGCGCCAGCAGCTTGAGACTAGCGGGAGGCCTCCAAGAGACCCAGTACTTC.

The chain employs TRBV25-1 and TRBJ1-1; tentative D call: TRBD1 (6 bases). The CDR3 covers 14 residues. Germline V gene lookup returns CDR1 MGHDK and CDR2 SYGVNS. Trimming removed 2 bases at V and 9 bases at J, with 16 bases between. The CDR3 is CASSEGLGQYKAFF. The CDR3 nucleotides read TGTGCCAGCAGTGAAGGTTTGGGACAATATAAAGCTTTCTTT.

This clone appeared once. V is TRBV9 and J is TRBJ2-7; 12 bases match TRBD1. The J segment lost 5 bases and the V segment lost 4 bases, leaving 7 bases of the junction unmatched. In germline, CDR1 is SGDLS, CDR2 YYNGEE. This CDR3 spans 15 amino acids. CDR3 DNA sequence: TGTGCCAGCAGCCCCCGGGACAGGGGGCTCGACGAGCAGTACTTC. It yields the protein CASSPRDRGLDEQYF. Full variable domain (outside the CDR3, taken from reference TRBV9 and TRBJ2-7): DSGVTQTPKHLITATGQRVTLRCSPRSGDLSVYWYQQSLDQGLQFLIQYYNGEERAKGNILERFSAQQFPDLHSELNLSSLELGDSALYFCASSPRDRGLDEQYFGPGTRLTVT.

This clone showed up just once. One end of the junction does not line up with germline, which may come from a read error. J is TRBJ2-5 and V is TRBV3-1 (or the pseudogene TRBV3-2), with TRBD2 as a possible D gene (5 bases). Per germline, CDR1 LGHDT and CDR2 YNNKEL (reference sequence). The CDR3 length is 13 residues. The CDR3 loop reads CASTQTGLETQYF. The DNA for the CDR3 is TGTGCCAGCACCCAAACGGGGTTGGAGACCCAGTACTTC.

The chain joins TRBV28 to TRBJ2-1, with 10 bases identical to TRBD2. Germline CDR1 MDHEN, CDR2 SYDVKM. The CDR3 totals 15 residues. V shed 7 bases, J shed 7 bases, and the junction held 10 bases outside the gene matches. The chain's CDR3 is CASIIKRGGRNEQFF. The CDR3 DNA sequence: TGTGCCAGCATTATAAAGCGGGGGGGCCGTAATGAGCAGTTCTTC. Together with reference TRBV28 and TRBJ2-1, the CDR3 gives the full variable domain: DVKVTQSSRYLVKRTGEKVFLECVQDMDHENMFWYRQDPGLGLRLIYFSYDVKMKEKGDIPEGYSVSREKKERFSLILESASTNQTSMYLCASIIKRGGRNEQFFGPGTRLTVL.

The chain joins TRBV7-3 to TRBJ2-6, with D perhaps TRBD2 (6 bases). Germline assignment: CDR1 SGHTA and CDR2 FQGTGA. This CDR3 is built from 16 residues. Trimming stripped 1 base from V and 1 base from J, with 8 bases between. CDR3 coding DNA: TGTGCCAGCAGCTTAAGGGCGGGGTCTGGGGCCAACGTCCTGACTTTC. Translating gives CASSLRAGSGANVLTF.

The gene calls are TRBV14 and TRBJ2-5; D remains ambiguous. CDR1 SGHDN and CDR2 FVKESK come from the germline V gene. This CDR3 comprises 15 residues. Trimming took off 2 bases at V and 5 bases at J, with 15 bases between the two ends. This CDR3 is CASSQNVLLGETQYF. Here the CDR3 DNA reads TGTGCCAGCAGCCAAAATGTTTTACTCGGGGAGACCCAGTACTTC.

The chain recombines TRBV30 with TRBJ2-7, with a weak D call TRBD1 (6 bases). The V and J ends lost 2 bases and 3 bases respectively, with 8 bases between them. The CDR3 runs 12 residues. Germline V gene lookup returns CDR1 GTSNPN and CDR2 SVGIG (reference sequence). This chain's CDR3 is CAWSSDSYEQYF. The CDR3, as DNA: TGTGCCTGGAGTTCGGACAGCTACGAGCAGTACTTC. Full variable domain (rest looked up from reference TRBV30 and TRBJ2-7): SQTIHQWPATLVQPVGSPLSLECTVEGTSNPNLYWYRQAAGRGLQLLFYSVGIGQISSEVPQNLSASRPQDRQFILSSKKLLLSDSGFYLCAWSSDSYEQYFGPGTRLTVT.

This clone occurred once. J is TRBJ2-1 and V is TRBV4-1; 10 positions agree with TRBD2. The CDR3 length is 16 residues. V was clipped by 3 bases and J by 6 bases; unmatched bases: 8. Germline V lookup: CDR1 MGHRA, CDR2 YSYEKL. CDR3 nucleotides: TGCGCCAGCAGCCAGCCAACTAGCGGGAAGGGCAATGAGCAGTTCTTC. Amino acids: CASSQPTSGKGNEQFF.

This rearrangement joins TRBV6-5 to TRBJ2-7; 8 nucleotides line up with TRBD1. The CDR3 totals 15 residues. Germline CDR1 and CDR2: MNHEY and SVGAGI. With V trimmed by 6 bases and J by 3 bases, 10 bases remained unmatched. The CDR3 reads CASRRSGGIGYEQYF. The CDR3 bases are TGTGCCAGCAGGAGGTCAGGGGGCATCGGCTACGAGCAGTACTTC.